A selection of T cell receptor beta chains follows, all from one sample in a study of breast tumors, draining lymph nodes, adjacent tissues. TCRdb independently ran MiXCR on the multiplex PCR reads; one entry per CDR3 protein. Among fewer than 300,000 distinct CDR3 sequences listed, about 32% were seen once. The sample was axillary lymph node tissue. All receptors come from a female donor with breast cancer. Some clones in this sample may be carry-over from other donors' samples. Both conserved end residues are trimmed from each CDR3. The order of the fields is V gene, J gene, CDR3 protein.

TRBV7-8	TRBJ2-2	ASRPRGFRADTGELF
TRBV5-5	TRBJ1-2	ASSFLLPQGDGYT
TRBV6-2/TRBV6-3	TRBJ2-1	ASSRTEHNEQF
TRBV7-3	TRBJ2-7	ASSFSTSGTSEQY
TRBV9	TRBJ1-1	ASSLGTGAKAF
TRBV11-2	TRBJ2-7	ASSPAGVGEQY
TRBV9	TRBJ2-2	ASSVTGTSGILLNTGELF
TRBV30	TRBJ1-6	AWSVNTANSPLH
TRBV19	TRBJ2-5	ASSIAGEQETQY
TRBV5-1	TRBJ1-4	ASSLGMPNEKLF
TRBV4-3	TRBJ2-1	ATSQGELIHEQF
TRBV18	TRBJ2-7	ASSPGYEQY
TRBV18	TRBJ2-5	ASSADNQETQY
TRBV6-5	TRBJ2-2	ASSPTIPGQGGGELF
TRBV19	TRBJ1-6	ASSRGQGVASSPLH
TRBV30	TRBJ2-3	ACSGLSTQY
TRBV5-1	TRBJ2-3	ASSWGGNTDTQY
TRBV20-1	TRBJ2-7	SALPTGSYEQY
TRBV7-8	TRBJ2-7	ASSLEVSPGLAGGYEQY
TRBV14	TRBJ2-6	ASSSGYSGANVLT
TRBV5-1	TRBJ2-2	ASSLGTGTGELF
TRBV20-1	TRBJ2-7	SASGGQGGHYEQY
TRBV20-1	TRBJ1-5	SARVGTNQPQH
TRBV7-6	TRBJ2-1	ASSLLKVDYGSFGNEQF
TRBV5-1	TRBJ2-2	ASSPAGLF
TRBV14	TRBJ1-4	ASSLQLNEKPF
TRBV7-9	TRBJ1-5	ASSFDNQPRH